This TCR beta chain stems from a study of blood T cell repertoires in COVID-19. Turning to the study itself: Italy, Spain and the United States were the sources of the convalescent and acute COVID-19 samples. Sources were T cells, B-cell-depleted T cells, or PBMCs; the material itself was cDNA or gDNA.

With 0 bases removed from V and 0 bases from J, the gap between germline ends came to 11 bases. CDR1 MNHEY and CDR2 SVGAGI come from the germline V gene. The CDR3 has 16 amino acids. Sequencing used immunoSEQ multiplex PCR; TCRdb keeps in-frame clones, though not all of them. This sample has more than 300,000 clones, with roughly 83% found just once. The sequence derives from a woman in her 50s with acute or convalescent COVID-19. The chain recombines TRBV6-5 with TRBJ2-5; a weak D match, TRBD2 (5 bases). The sample was peripheral blood. CDR3 sequence (DNA): TGTGCCAGCAGTTACTCGATAGGAGCGGACCAAGAGACCCAGTACTTC. Protein: CASSYSIGADQETQYF.